This T cell receptor (beta chain) was captured by sequencing in a study of blood T cell repertoires in COVID-19 (dated by TCRdb to the early 2020s). Looking at the study overall: Collaborator samples came from the United States, Italy and Spain and covered acute and convalescent phases of COVID-19. The material from the prospective study consisted of cDNA or gDNA derived from T cells, B-cell-depleted T cells, or PBMCs. Subjects who had been exposed to COVID-19, were actively infected with it, or had recovered from it provided the deeply sampled blood TCRbeta repertoires that made up the dataset. The repertoires were released in a freely available public database meant as a resource for research on the immune response to SARS-CoV-2. Samples were obtained from the ongoing ImmuneRACE study (first 160 participants) and from 1,254 subjects provided by 6 global collaborators. The sample metadata nearly always contained a de-identified subject ID, COVID-19 status, age in years and sex. Where HLA class I and class II types were available, the types were taken from metadata supplied by the sample provider, not from assay-based typing. Broader findings and caveats from the paper: Clinical and demographic metadata were provided uncurated, with the amount varying by source and participant.

As regards this clone: No antigen is known for it. No base-level quality is on record; no much larger clone is a single base apart.

TCRbeta CDR3 regions were amplified from genomic DNA by means of the immunoSEQ Assay, a bias-controlled multiplex PCR. Concerning the study's data processing: Nucleated cell counts per sample were estimated from amplification of reference gene primers within the assay. To quantify the absolute abundance of each unique TCRbeta CDR3 rearrangement, sequence reads were collapsed and filtered. For each sample, productive Simpson clonality was calculated as the square root of Simpson's diversity index over productive rearrangements. This is the immuneACCESS table as TCRdb keeps it, with only in-frame sequences that have V and J called. A part of the clones is gone; compared with another copy, unresolved V genes explain less than half, and the rest is unexplained. For V, J and clone size, that table is used; D and trimming come from the DNA. Counted in this sample were approximately 220,000 clones; around 82% of them appeared once. The ten top clones hold over 2.5% of the sample.

Cut back by 5 bases and 3 bases, the V and J ends lie 13 bases apart. CDR1 SGHAT and CDR2 FQNNGV are derived from the germline V gene. The CDR3 covers 15 residues, taking in both the cysteine and the phenylalanine. This entry keeps only the CDR3 DNA: 45 bases, framed from base 1. Samples from volunteer blood donors who had recovered from COVID-19 were contributed by a second Seattle source. Collaborating institutions collected whole blood in K2EDTA tubes following their own protocols. For TCRbeta analysis, collaborators shipped samples in one of three forms: frozen whole blood, isolated PBMCs, or DNA extracted from either of those sample types.

This sequence originates from a woman between 25 and 40 years old who had recovered from COVID-19. The chain is assembled from TRBV11-2 and TRBJ1-4; TRBD1 might be the D gene, on 6 matching bases. Sequencing used peripheral blood. The CDR3 reads CASSPHRAANEKLFF. The DNA sequence is TGTGCCAGCAGCCCACACAGGGCAGCTAATGAAAAACTGTTTTTT.